The rows below give T cell receptor beta chains drawn from one sample of a study of OX40 agonist ivuxolimab in advanced cancers. Here immunoSEQ multiplex PCR was the method, and the copy in TCRdb shows in-frame clones only, minus some. This table holds approximately 70,000 clones, more than 70% found once. The specimen was CD4+ or CD8+ T cells sorted from blood, collected in a trial of the OX40 agonist ivuxolimab. The receptor set was obtained from an adult with an advanced solid tumor such as melanoma, head and neck, liver or kidney cancer. CDR3s leave out the opening cysteine and the closing phenylalanine or tryptophan. The order of the fields is V gene, J gene, clone size, CDR3 protein. Clone size is shown for a subset of rows, as once, few, many or a class of expanded clone.

TRBV14	TRBJ2-7	medium-sized	ASSQGTSFGSQY
TRBV19	TRBJ1-2	.	ASSKTPRQFFFYGYT
TRBV4-2	TRBJ2-6	.	ASSLALTEGSSGANVLT
TRBV5-4	TRBJ2-3	.	ASSVGLAGVVDTQY
TRBV7-9	TRBJ2-2	.	ASSPKGPGGDTGELF
TRBV2	TRBJ2-7	.	ASQRTALLEQY
TRBV4-1	TRBJ1-2	.	ASSQAPQANYGYT
TRBV5-6	TRBJ1-2	.	ASSSRTGGNYGYT
TRBV10-3	TRBJ1-4	.	ATSRSGNEKLF
TRBV5-4	.	once	ASSLQGVSGYEQY
TRBV7-2	TRBJ1-2	few	ASSLFPYGYT
TRBV20-1	TRBJ1-1	once	IRGRDAEAF
TRBV7-9	TRBJ1-2	.	ASRGRGAYYGYT
TRBV27	TRBJ2-1	.	ASSPWTGTWDNEQF
TRBV7-6	TRBJ2-2	once	ASSSRGAWANTGELF
TRBV4-1	TRBJ2-3	.	ASSPRGAPDTQY
TRBV19	TRBJ1-2	.	ASSPGTGYGYT
TRBV2	TRBJ2-5	.	ASRGSSQETQY
TRBV6-5	TRBJ1-2	.	ASSYSSGGYGYT
TRBV5-1	TRBJ2-7	.	ASSFLLAGDLYEQY
TRBV18	TRBJ2-7	few	ASSRPTDYEQY
TRBV4-1	TRBJ2-1	once	ASSLRLAGVTYNEQF
TRBV19	TRBJ2-7	.	ASSIAAGTYEQY
TRBV29-1	TRBJ2-7	once	SVGTGEGYEQY
TRBV10-3	TRBJ1-6	.	AISESGVPSSYNSPLH
TRBV5-4	TRBJ1-2	.	ASSPGVVNYGYT
TRBV6-6	TRBJ2-7	.	ASSNGYEQY
TRBV5-1	TRBJ2-3	.	ASRPGGGLPRTDTQY
TRBV19	TRBJ1-5	medium-sized	ASSIWTGQPQH
TRBV4-2	.	.	ASSQDLNRASYEQY
TRBV4-2	TRBJ1-1	.	ASSHEFNPEAF
TRBV10-3	TRBJ2-5	.	AISEGAQGETQY
TRBV13	TRBJ1-2	.	ASSPYKRAIGYT
TRBV27	TRBJ2-1	.	ASSSSAGGNEQF
TRBV29-1	TRBJ2-5	.	SVPTVGAGETQY
TRBV6-1	TRBJ1-4	once	ASSGRYNEKLF
TRBV7-6	TRBJ1-3	.	ASSPVNSGNTIY
TRBV7-9	TRBJ1-1	.	ASSLAGFGTEAF
TRBV28	TRBJ2-7	.	ASSRAGTGVYEQY
TRBV4-3	TRBJ2-4	.	ASSQVETLGAKNIQY
TRBV29-1	TRBJ1-1	.	SVSGLMNTEAF
TRBV6-6	TRBJ2-7	.	ASSRPGQSYEQY
TRBV28	TRBJ1-1	.	ASTHDRLMNTEAF
TRBV9	TRBJ2-2	.	ASSISGRGYTGELF
TRBV25-1	TRBJ2-2	.	ASSEIRTGNTGELF
TRBV10-3	TRBJ2-6	.	AISEFGVSGANVLT